The 5 T cell receptor beta chains listed next were all sequenced from one sample in a study of control samples from healthy donors and cancer patients. Measured with immunoSEQ multiplex PCR; TCRdb has only the in-frame clones, and not every one. The table records roughly 120,000 clones, approximately 94% of them present only once. Sample: PBMCs. These receptors all stem from a man aged 45-60 years with head and neck cancer.

The V call is TRBV6-1, the J call TRBJ2-7; 7 bases agree with TRBD1. The CDR3 covers 15 residues. The ends lost 2 bases at V and 3 bases at J; junction bases unmatched: 7. Germline V gene sequence: CDR1 MNHNS, CDR2 SASEGT. CDR3 sequence reads: CASSERVTGIYEQYF. In DNA form, the CDR3 reads TGTGCCAGCAGTGAAAGGGTGACAGGGATCTACGAGCAGTACTTC.

The chain recombines TRBV18 with TRBJ1-1, with D perhaps matching TRBD1 (5 bases). There are 16 residues in the CDR3. Trimming removed 6 bases from V and 0 bases from J, with 17 bases in between. Germline V lookup: CDR1 KGHSH, CDR2 LQKENI. CDR3 nucleotides: TGTGCCAGCTCCCAGGGCAGATCGCCCATGAACACTGAAGCTTTCTTT. As protein: CASSQGRSPMNTEAFF.

This chain links TRBV18 with TRBJ2-5; D remains ambiguous. CDR3 length equals 14 residues. Germline V lookup: CDR1 KGHSH, CDR2 LQKENI. V was shortened by 0 bases and J by 5 bases, with 10 bases between the two germline ends. In DNA form, the CDR3 reads TGTGCCAGCTCACCACCATTGAACCCCGAGACCCAGTACTTC. The encoded protein is CASSPPLNPETQYF.

J is TRBJ1-1 and V is TRBV30; D possibly corresponds to TRBD1 (5 bases). CDR3 size: 17 residues. CDR1 GTSNPN and CDR2 SVGIG come from the germline V gene (reference sequence). With 2 bases removed from V and 4 bases from J, the gap between germline ends came to 23 bases. The CDR3 nucleotides are TGTGCCTGGAGTCATCCAGGGAAACGAGGTGGTCGCACTGAAGCTTTCTTT. This codes for CAWSHPGKRGGRTEAFF.

The chain employs TRBV7-8 and TRBJ2-7; TRBD1 matches 10 bases. With 4 bases clipped from V and 4 bases from J, the junction kept 4 bases outside the gene matches. The CDR3 covers 14 residues. Germline CDR1 and CDR2: SGHVS and FQNEAQ. The CDR3 region is CASSSRQGAYEQYF. The CDR3 region has the DNA TGTGCCAGCAGCTCACGACAGGGGGCTTACGAGCAGTACTTC.